This is a list of T cell receptor beta chains from one sample in a study of beta chain features in type 1 diabetes. Data came from immunoSEQ multiplex PCR; TCRdb stores just in-frame clones and leaves some out. The sample contains roughly 400,000 clones, 8.5% to 10% of which appear only once. The sample was central memory CD4+ T cells from blood. The receptors come from a man under 40 with type 1 diabetes. The CDR3 runs from the conserved cysteine through the conserved F or W. The order of the fields is clone size, V gene, CDR3 length, J gene, D gene, CDR3 protein, CDR3 DNA. A D gene is named only where the DNA matches it firmly. Size values are once, few and many counts, or a class for expanded clones, and some rows have none.

>few|TRBV5-4|15|TRBJ2-1|TRBD1
CASSSPGQGSNEQFF
TGTGCCAGCAGCTCGCCGGGACAGGGGAGCAATGAGCAGTTCTTC
>.|TRBV11-2|12|TRBJ2-1|.
CASSLASNEQFF
TGTGCCAGCAGCTTAGCTAGCAATGAGCAGTTCTTC
>many|TRBV9|12|TRBJ2-2|.
CASRSGAGELFF
TGTGCCAGTCGGAGTGGGGCCGGGGAGCTGTTTTTT
>.|TRBV27|14|TRBJ2-7|TRBD1
CASSRTGVSYEQYF
TGTGCCAGCAGTCGGACAGGGGTCTCCTACGAGCAGTACTTC
>few|TRBV7-6|16|TRBJ2-2|TRBD2
CASSLGTSGSTGELFF
TGTGCCAGCAGCCTGGGGACTAGCGGGAGCACCGGGGAGCTGTTTTTT
>few|TRBV11-2|14|TRBJ2-5|.
CASSLYGSGETQYF
TGTGCCAGCAGCTTATACGGGTCGGGAGAGACCCAGTACTTC
>few|TRBV5-1|11|TRBJ1-1|.
CASSEGQRAFF
TGCGCCAGCAGCGAAGGTCAGCGAGCTTTCTTT
>few|TRBV10-3|15|TRBJ2-1|TRBD2
CASSSPPGGNNEQFF
TGTGCCAGCAGCTCCCCGCCGGGAGGGAACAATGAGCAGTTCTTC
>.|TRBV7-8|15|TRBJ2-4|.
CASSSRGNVGNIQYF
TGTGCCAGCAGCTCCAGGGGTAATGTCGGAAACATTCAGTACTTC
>few|TRBV11-2|13|TRBJ2-7|.
CASSLEARGGQDF
TGTGCCAGCAGCTTAGAAGCGAGGGGGGGACAGGACTTC
>few|TRBV6-5|12|TRBJ2-1|.
CASREGYNEQFF
TGTGCCAGTCGGGAAGGGTACAATGAGCAGTTCTTC
>few|TRBV19|15|TRBJ2-1|.
CASSIQRIPTNEQFF
TGTGCCAGTAGTATTCAAAGGATTCCGACCAATGAGCAGTTCTTC
>few|TRBV4-3|15|TRBJ2-3|.
CASSQDSHHTDTQYF
TGCGCCAGCAGCCAAGATAGCCACCACACAGATACGCAGTATTTT
>few|TRBV7-3|15|TRBJ2-5|.
CASSPSGRAVETQYF
TGTGCCAGCAGCCCGTCTGGCAGGGCGGTTGAGACCCAGTACTTC
>few|TRBV7-8|14|TRBJ2-3|TRBD2
CASSLREGTDTQYF
TGTGCCAGCAGCTTACGGGAGGGGACAGATACGCAGTATTTT
>.|TRBV7-2|14|TRBJ1-2|.
CASSAGEGGYGYTF
TGTGCCAGCAGCGCCGGGGAGGGTGGATATGGCTACACCTTC
>few|TRBV6-4|19|TRBJ2-3|TRBD1
CASSAVPFERDSPRTAQYF
TGTGCCAGCAGCGCCGTACCCTTTGAGAGGGACAGCCCAAGGACAGCGCAGTATTTT
>.|TRBV11-2|16|TRBJ2-5|TRBD2
CASSWWTSGSWETQYF
TGTGCCAGCAGCTGGTGGACTAGCGGGAGCTGGGAGACCCAGTACTTC
>.|TRBV10-3|15|TRBJ2-7|TRBD2
CAIRPLAGETYEQYF
TGTGCCATCAGACCCCTAGCGGGAGAGACCTACGAGCAGTACTTC
>few|TRBV6-5|14|TRBJ2-7|TRBD1
CASSGQAVSYEQYF
TGTGCCAGCAGCGGACAGGCGGTGTCCTACGAGCAGTACTTC
>.|TRBV5-1|16|TRBJ2-5|TRBD2
CASSYGLAPTRETQYF
TGCGCCAGCAGCTACGGACTAGCTCCAACGCGTGAGACCCAGTACTTC
>.|TRBV6-5|11|TRBJ2-7|.
CASSPDSEQYF
TGTGCCAGCAGCCCCGACAGCGAGCAGTACTTC
>few|TRBV5-1|15|TRBJ1-3|TRBD1
CASSAGQGARNTIYF
TGCGCCAGCAGCGCCGGACAGGGGGCAAGAAACACCATATATTTT
>.|TRBV7-9|15|TRBJ1-1|.
CASSLSIRANTEAFF
TGTGCCAGCAGCTTATCCATTAGGGCGAACACTGAAGCTTTCTTT
>many|TRBV15|12|TRBJ2-3|.
CATSGSTDTQYF
TGTGCCACCAGCGGGAGCACAGATACGCAGTATTTT
>many|TRBV28|14|TRBJ2-7|.
CASRGGTEAYEQYF
TGTGCCAGCAGGGGGGGGACAGAAGCCTACGAGCAGTACTTC
>few|TRBV7-6|14|TRBJ2-5|.
CASSLGHQKETQYF
TGTGCCAGCAGCTTAGGTCATCAAAAAGAGACCCAGTACTTC
>.|TRBV15|14|TRBJ1-3|.
CATSRDIRGNTIYF
TGTGCCACCAGCAGAGATATTCGTGGAAACACCATATATTTT
>many|TRBV7-2|17|TRBJ2-1|TRBD2
CASSLARLAGVNNEQFF
TGTGCCAGCAGCTTAGCGCGGCTAGCGGGAGTAAACAATGAGCAGTTCTTC
>many|TRBV10-2|15|TRBJ2-5|TRBD2
CASSGGRAIGETQYF
TGCGCCAGCAGTGGCGGGAGGGCGATCGGGGAGACCCAGTACTTC
>few|TRBV5-1|14|TRBJ2-5|.
CASSADTYQETQYF
TGTGCCAGCAGCGCCGACACGTACCAAGAGACCCAGTACTTC
>few|TRBV7-9|15|TRBJ1-1|.
CASSYPGVINTEAFF
TGTGCCAGCAGCTACCCCGGAGTGATTAACACTGAAGCTTTCTTT
>.|TRBV7-8|13|TRBJ1-5|.
CASSLSLEQPQHF
TGTGCCAGCAGCTTATCCCTTGAGCAGCCCCAGCATTTT
>.|TRBV21-1|15|TRBJ2-3|.
CASSPQREGTDTQYF
TGTGCCAGCAGCCCCCAGCGGGAGGGCACAGATACGCAGTATTTT
>many|TRBV28|16|TRBJ2-7|TRBD2
CASKRGLAGGNYEQYF
TGTGCCAGCAAAAGAGGACTAGCGGGAGGGAACTACGAGCAGTACTTC
>.|TRBV25-1|15|TRBJ2-3|TRBD1
CASTKGTGPTDTQYF
TGTGCCAGCACAAAGGGGACAGGGCCGACAGATACGCAGTATTTT
>.|TRBV28|13|TRBJ2-5|.
CASSFLLGETQYF
TGTGCCAGCAGTTTTCTACTAGGAGAGACCCAGTACTTC
>medium-sized|TRBV7-2|15|TRBJ2-7|TRBD2
CATTPGLGNSYEQYF
TGTGCCACGACGCCGGGACTAGGGAACTCCTACGAGCAGTACTTC